The text below deals with one T cell receptor beta chain. Use of 60 Vbeta and 13 Jbeta primers characterized the PCR. Assay used: immunoSEQ multiplex PCR; TCRdb lists only in-frame clones, some missing. The sample records about 200,000 clones, 83% being singletons. Germline V gives CDR1 LNHNV, CDR2 YYDKDF (reference sequence). The CDR3 spans 14 residues. Deletions cut 3 bases from V and 5 bases from J, with 13 bases between. The data belong to a study of cytomegalovirus exposure and HLA in healthy donors. The J gene is TRBJ2-5, the V gene TRBV15; the D gene is possibly TRBD1 (6 bases). The sequenced material came from PBMCs. The TCR comes from a man aged 35 to 55 in good health and CMV-seropositive. The CDR3 nucleotides read TGTGCCACCAGCAGCGGACAGAGTGTGGAGACCCAGTACTTC. As protein: CATSSGQSVETQYF.